These 27 T cell receptor beta chains originate from one sample sequenced in a study of CD8 T cells in ankylosing spondylitis. TCRdb reanalysed the 5' RACE reads using MiXCR and keeps one entry per CDR3 protein. The sample has approximately 550,000 distinct CDR3 sequences; roughly 13% are singletons. Whole-study findings and limits: A motif in TCR beta, a set of roughly eight highly homologous variants, appeared characteristic of ankylosing spondylitis blood.

Their cognate antigens are unknown. The sample was blood, either unsorted or a sorted T cell fraction (not recorded which). The source of these receptors is a male donor with ankylosing spondylitis.

The CDR3 nucleotides are TGTGCCAGCAACGGGGGACAGGCGAACACCGGGGAGCTGTTTTTT. Its protein is CASNGGQANTGELFF. The V gene is TRBV5-4, the J gene TRBJ2-2; 8 bases align to TRBD1. This CDR3 has 15 residues. Germline trimming cut 6 bases from V and 0 bases from J; bases unmatched to any gene: 4. Germline CDR1 and CDR2: SGHNT and YYREEE (reference sequence).

Comments on this clonotype: Compared with germline, one end of the junction differs, possibly owing to a read error. The chain has TRBV5-6 and TRBJ2-2; no clear D gene. This CDR3 is 12 amino acids long. Germline V gives CDR1 SGHDT, CDR2 YYEEEE. The CDR3: CASSPKTGELFF. CDR3 sequence (DNA): TGTGCCAGCTCGCCGAAGACCGGGGAGCTGTTTTTT.

The chain employs TRBV5-4 and TRBJ2-1, with 10 bases fitting TRBD1. The CDR3 extends over 14 amino acids. From germline, CDR1 is SGHNT and CDR2 YYREEE (reference sequence). With 4 bases clipped from V and 5 bases from J, the junction kept 3 bases outside the gene matches. Here the CDR3 reads CASSPGQGNNEQFF. DNA of the CDR3: TGTGCCAGCAGCCCGGGACAGGGGAACAATGAGCAGTTCTTC.

This chain connects TRBV3-1 to TRBJ2-1; TRBD1 matches at 9 bases. CDR1 is LGHDT and CDR2 is YNNKEL in the germline V gene (reference sequence). V trimming: 1 base; J trimming: 4 bases; junction bases outside the gene matches: 8. The CDR3 runs 17 residues. The CDR3 sequence is CASSQGVGTGRYNEQFF. The CDR3 DNA sequence: TGTGCCAGCAGCCAAGGGGTGGGGACAGGGCGTTACAATGAGCAGTTCTTC.

This chain links TRBV7-9 with TRBJ2-7; D is unresolved. Trimming left V 1 base short and J 3 bases short, with 10 bases between. The germline CDR1 and CDR2 sequences are SEHNR and FQNEAQ (reference sequence). The CDR3 totals 14 residues. CDR3 DNA sequence: TGTGCCAGCAGCTTAGATCCAGCGATCTACGAGCAGTACGTC. Encoded protein: CASSLDPAIYEQYV.

This clonotype appeared many times. V usage is TRBV20-1 and J usage is TRBJ1-2; the match to TRBD1 covers 11 bases. CDR3 length: 21 amino acids. Germline V gene sequence: CDR1 DFQATT, CDR2 SNEGSKA (reference sequence). J lost 1 base, V lost 2 bases, and 21 bases had no gene match. CDR3 nucleotide sequence: TGCAGTGCTAGAAGGACGGGGACAGGGGGTCGCTTCCGCTGGGGTAACTATGGCTACACCTTC. Amino acid sequence: CSARRTGTGGRFRWGNYGYTF.

This clonotype was seen a few times. The chain combines TRBV18 with TRBJ2-7; 9 nucleotides line up with TRBD1. The CDR3 loop spans 14 amino acids. V shed 8 bases, J shed 3 bases, and the junction held 8 bases outside the gene matches. CDR1 is KGHSH, CDR2 LQKENI, per germline. The CDR3 spells CASRWTGDVYEQYF. CDR3 DNA sequence: TGTGCCAGCAGATGGACAGGGGACGTCTACGAGCAGTACTTC.

This clonotype has ten or more counts. The chain couples TRBV11-1 to TRBJ2-2; the D gene is possibly TRBD2 (6 bases). There are 12 residues in the CDR3. V was shortened by 5 bases and J by 13 bases, with 14 bases between the two germline ends. Germline-derived CDR1 and CDR2 are SGHAT and FQDESV (reference sequence). The CDR3 is CASSPDRRGLFF. In DNA form, the CDR3 reads TGTGCCAGCAGCCCTGACCGGCGGGGGCTGTTTTTT.

Many counts were recorded for this clonotype. The chain links TRBV4-2 to TRBJ2-1, with 13 bases that match TRBD2. The CDR3 runs 17 residues. V lost 0 bases, J lost 8 bases, and 7 bases stayed unmatched. Germline lookup yields CDR1 LGHNA and CDR2 YNFKEQ. CDR3 loop: CASSQDGLAGDKYEQFF. CDR3 coding DNA: TGTGCCAGCAGCCAAGACGGACTAGCGGGAGATAAGTATGAGCAGTTCTTC.

This clonotype was counted many times. This chain joins TRBV4-1 and TRBJ2-1; D unclear. Germline CDR1 reads MGHRA; CDR2 reads YSYEKL. The V end lost 4 bases, the J end lost 7 bases, and 11 bases lay between the germline ends. CDR3 size: 13 residues. The CDR3 sequence: CASSRRVVNEQFF. In DNA form, the CDR3 reads TGCGCCAGCAGCCGTCGAGTCGTTAATGAGCAGTTCTTC.

The chain combines TRBV4-2 with TRBJ2-3, with a weak D call TRBD1 (5 bases). CDR1 is LGHNA and CDR2 is YNFKEQ in the germline V gene. V was shortened by 6 bases and J by 2 bases, with 15 bases between the two germline ends. The CDR3 consists of 15 residues. The CDR3 DNA follows: TGTGCCAGCAGGCCAGGGCTAATGACCACAGATACGCAGTATTTT. It is translated as CASRPGLMTTDTQYF.

This clonotype has just a few counts. CDR3 loop: CASSLEASGMGELFF. CDR3 nucleotides: TGCGCCAGCAGCTTGGAGGCTAGCGGGATGGGGGAGCTGTTTTTT. The V and J genes are TRBV5-1 and TRBJ2-2, with 9 nucleotides matching TRBD2. With V trimmed by 0 bases and J by 8 bases, 5 bases remained unmatched. The CDR3 contains 15 residues. From germline, CDR1 is SGHRS and CDR2 YFSETQ.

For this clonotype: The conserved final phenylalanine or tryptophan is absent from the CDR3, which likely points to a read error. The DNA is omitted, as the CDR3 cannot be located on it reliably, and the CDR3 follows TCRdb's listing. This chain connects TRBV21-1 to TRBJ2-5. TRBV21-1 is given as a pseudogene. The CDR3 spans 14 residues, counting both ends. The CDR3 protein is CASSKRAAQETQYL.

The rearrangement uses TRBV18 and TRBJ1-2, with D tentatively TRBD1 (5 bases). V was trimmed by 1 base and J by 3 bases, leaving 15 bases between them. Germline values: CDR1 KGHSH, CDR2 LQKENI. This CDR3 is built from 16 residues. This chain's CDR3 is CASSPRQGAADYGYTF. As DNA, the CDR3 is TGTGCCAGCTCACCACGGCAGGGAGCTGCCGACTATGGCTACACCTTC.

A few counts support this clonotype. The rearrangement joins TRBV9 to TRBJ2-2, with 11 bases identical to TRBD1. V was clipped by 1 base and J by 4 bases; unmatched bases: 3. In germline, CDR1 is SGDLS, CDR2 YYNGEE. The CDR3 runs 16 residues. CDR3 DNA: TGTGCCAGCAGCGTAACGGGACAGGGGGTCACCGGGGAGCTGTTTTTT. Its protein is CASSVTGQGVTGELFF.

V is TRBV11-2 and J is TRBJ2-7; D is unresolved. Deletions cut 1 base from V and 3 bases from J, with 13 bases between. CDR1 SGHAT and CDR2 FQNNGV come from the germline V gene. CDR3 length equals 15 residues. The DNA of the CDR3 is TGTGCCAGCAGCTTAGTGACGGAGTGGGGCTACGAGCAGTACTTC. This translates into CASSLVTEWGYEQYF.

This clonotype was counted only a few times. The chain combines TRBV7-9 with TRBJ2-3, with TRBD2 matching over 8 bases. The CDR3 has 14 residues. Trimming at V came to 4 bases and at J to 6 bases, leaving 6 bases not matched to a gene. Germline V gene lookup returns CDR1 SEHNR and CDR2 FQNEAQ (reference sequence). The CDR3 coding sequence is TGTGCCAGCAGCTGGAGCGGGAGCTTGGATACGCAGTATTTT. As protein: CASSWSGSLDTQYF.

With respect to this clonotype: This sequence may be a read error, since a much larger clone differs from it by one base. The J gene is TRBJ1-1, the V gene TRBV2; no firm D call. Trimming cost V 2 bases and J 0 bases, with 4 bases left between them. CDR1 and CDR2 (germline): SNHLY, FYNNEI. This CDR3 contains 13 residues. This CDR3 is CASSEYMNTEAFF. CDR3 DNA: TGTGCCAGCAGTGAATACATGAACACTGAAGCTTTCTTT.

This clonotype came up a few times. V is TRBV10-3 and J is TRBJ1-6; D is undetermined. V was cut by 3 bases and J by 7 bases, with 13 bases left in between. Looked up from germline, CDR1 is ENHRY and CDR2 is SYGVKD. This CDR3 is built from 15 residues. CDR3 region: CAISESAIRNSPLHF. CDR3 in DNA: TGTGCCATCAGTGAATCGGCAATCCGAAATTCACCCCTCCACTTT.

This chain links TRBV19 with TRBJ2-7; TRBD1 aligns across 10 bases. Germline V lookup: CDR1 LNHDA, CDR2 SQIVND (reference sequence). This CDR3 region has 13 residues. Trimming at V came to 5 bases and at J to 6 bases, leaving 4 bases not matched to a gene. The CDR3 is CASSPRQGAEQYV. The CDR3 bases are TGTGCCAGTAGTCCTCGACAGGGGGCCGAGCAGTACGTC.

The rearrangement uses TRBV20-1 and TRBJ2-7; D gene unclear. Trimming removed 0 bases from V and 1 base from J, with 13 bases in between. The germline CDR1 and CDR2 sequences are DFQATT and SNEGSKA (reference sequence). This CDR3 contains 15 residues. CDR3 DNA: TGCAGTGCTAGAGATCCCACACGCATTTCCTACGAGCAGTACTTC. Amino acid sequence: CSARDPTRISYEQYF.

This clonotype was detected only a few times. The chain uses TRBV27 and TRBJ1-1; no firm D call. V was pared by 0 bases and J by 3 bases, with 5 bases between. This CDR3 contains 13 residues. The V gene's germline CDR1 is MNHEY and CDR2 SMNVEV (reference sequence). The CDR3 loop reads CASSLSRYTEAFF. For the CDR3, the DNA is TGTGCCAGCAGTTTATCGCGGTACACTGAAGCTTTCTTT.

The genes are TRBV29-1 and TRBJ1-1; D gene unclear. The CDR3 is 12 residues long. Germline CDR1 reads SQVTM; CDR2 reads ANQGSEA. The V end lost 7 bases, the J end lost 4 bases, and 13 bases lay between the germline ends. CDR3: CSADPSSTEAFF. Here the CDR3 DNA reads TGCAGCGCTGACCCCAGTAGCACTGAAGCTTTCTTT.

This clonotype occurred a few times. This chain uses TRBV14 with TRBJ2-1; 10 nucleotides match TRBD2. V was clipped by 4 bases and J by 6 bases; unmatched bases: 9. Germline V lookup: CDR1 SGHDN, CDR2 FVKESK. This CDR3 contains 16 residues. The CDR3 DNA reads TGTGCCAGCAGCCCCCGGTCCCTAGCGGGAGTCAATGAGCAGTTCTTC. The encoded protein is CASSPRSLAGVNEQFF.

This clonotype was recorded a few times. J is TRBJ1-1 and V is TRBV30; TRBD1 matches at 7 bases. This CDR3 region has 15 residues. After removal of 3 bases from V and 5 bases from J, the junction contained 12 bases not matched to a gene. Germline lookup yields CDR1 GTSNPN and CDR2 SVGIG (reference sequence). Here the CDR3 DNA reads TGTGCCTGGAGCGGCCCGGCAGGGGGAATGACTGAAGCTTTCTTT. Residues: CAWSGPAGGMTEAFF.

CDR3 region: CASSLSGRYEQYF. DNA of the CDR3: TGTGCCAGCAGCCTATCGGGACGGTACGAGCAGTACTTC. The chain links TRBV7-9 to TRBJ2-7, with D perhaps assigned TRBD1 or TRBD2 (5 bases each). This CDR3 contains 13 residues. V was pared by 5 bases and J by 4 bases, with 12 bases between. CDR1 and CDR2 (germline): SEHNR, FQNEAQ (reference sequence).

The V and J genes are TRBV25-1 and TRBJ2-4; D unresolved. In germline, CDR1 is MGHDK, CDR2 SYGVNS. V was shortened by 2 bases and J by 0 bases, with 8 bases between the two germline ends. The CDR3 covers 15 residues. The CDR3 bases are TGTGCCAGCAGTGAAACTATTGAAGCCAAAAACATTCAGTACTTC. Encoded protein: CASSETIEAKNIQYF.